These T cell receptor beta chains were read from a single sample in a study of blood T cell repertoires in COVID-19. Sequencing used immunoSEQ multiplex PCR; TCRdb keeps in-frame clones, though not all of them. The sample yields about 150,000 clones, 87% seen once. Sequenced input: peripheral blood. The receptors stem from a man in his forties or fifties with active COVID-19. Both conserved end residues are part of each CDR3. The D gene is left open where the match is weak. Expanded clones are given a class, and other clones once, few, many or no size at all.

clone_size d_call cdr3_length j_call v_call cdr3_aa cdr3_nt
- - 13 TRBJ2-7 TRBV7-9 CASSSRGPYEQYF TGTGCCAGCAGCTCCCGAGGGCCCTACGAGCAGTACTTC
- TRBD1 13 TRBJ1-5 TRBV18 CASSRQGSQPQHF TGTGCCAGCTCCCGACAGGGCAGTCAGCCCCAGCATTTT
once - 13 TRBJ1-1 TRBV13 CASSLARNTEAFF TGTGCCAGCAGCTTAGCCCGGAACACTGAAGCTTTCTTT
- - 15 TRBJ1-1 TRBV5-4 CASSLVGFGYTEAFF TGTGCCAGCAGCTTGGTTGGGTTCGGGTACACTGAAGCTTTCTTT
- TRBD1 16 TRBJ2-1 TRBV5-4 CASSSSGTGPYNEQFF TGTGCCAGCAGCTCCTCCGGGACAGGCCCTTACAATGAGCAGTTCTTC
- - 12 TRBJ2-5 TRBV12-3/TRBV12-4 CASSIGLETQYF TGTGCCAGCAGCATTGGCCTGGAGACCCAGTACTTC
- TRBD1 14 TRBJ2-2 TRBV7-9 CASSTDRVTGELFF TGTGCCAGCAGCACCGACAGGGTCACCGGGGAGCTGTTTTTT
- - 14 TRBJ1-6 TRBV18 CASSPGGDNSPLHF TGTGCCAGCTCCCCGGGAGGGGATAATTCACCCCTCCACTTT
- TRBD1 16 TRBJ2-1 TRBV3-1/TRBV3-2 CASSLTSARGRDEQFF TGTGCCAGCAGCCTGACGTCGGCCAGGGGGCGAGATGAGCAGTTCTTC
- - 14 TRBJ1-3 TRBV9 CASSVGSSGNTIYF TGTGCCAGCAGCGTAGGTAGTTCTGGAAACACCATATATTTT
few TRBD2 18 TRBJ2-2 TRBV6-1 CASSAQPGLVSGTGELFF TGTGCCAGCAGTGCCCAGCCGGGACTAGTTTCGGGCACCGGGGAGCTGTTTTTT
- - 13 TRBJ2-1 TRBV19 CASDRGRTGEQFF TGTGCCAGTGACCGTGGGAGGACGGGTGAGCAGTTCTTC
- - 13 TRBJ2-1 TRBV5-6 CASSFVGGDEQFF TGTGCCAGCAGCTTCGTCGGGGGAGATGAGCAGTTCTTC
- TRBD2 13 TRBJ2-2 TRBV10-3 CAGSSGDTGELFF TGTGCCGGCTCTAGCGGGGACACCGGGGAGCTGTTTTTT
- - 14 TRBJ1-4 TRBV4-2 CASSQGEGSEKLFF TGTGCCAGCAGCCAAGGTGAAGGGAGTGAAAAACTGTTTTTT
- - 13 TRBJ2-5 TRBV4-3 CASSQDMRETQYF TGCGCCAGCAGCCAAGATATGAGGGAGACCCAGTACTTC
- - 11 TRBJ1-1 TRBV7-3 CASSLGGAAFF TGTGCCAGCAGCTTAGGGGGGGCAGCTTTCTTT
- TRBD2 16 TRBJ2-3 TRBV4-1 CASSLTSGGAGDTQYF TGCGCCAGCAGCCTGACTAGCGGGGGGGCAGGGGATACGCAGTATTTT
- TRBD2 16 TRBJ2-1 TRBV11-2 CASSSPGTSGVNEQFF TGTGCCAGCAGCTCCCCCGGGACTAGCGGGGTCAATGAGCAGTTCTTC
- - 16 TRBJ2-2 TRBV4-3 CASSQGGTTLTGELFF TGCGCCAGCAGCCAAGGCGGAACGACTCTCACCGGGGAGCTGTTTTTT
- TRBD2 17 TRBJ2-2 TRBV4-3 CASSPLAGSTTSGELFF TGCGCCAGCAGCCCCCTAGCGGGGAGCACAACGAGCGGGGAGCTGTTTTTT
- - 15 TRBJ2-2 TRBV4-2 CASSRDRSNTGELFF TGTGCCAGCAGCCGAGACAGGTCGAACACCGGGGAGCTGTTTTTT
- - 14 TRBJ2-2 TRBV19 CASSTSGSTGELFF TGTGCCAGTAGTACATCTGGGAGCACCGGGGAGCTGTTTTTT
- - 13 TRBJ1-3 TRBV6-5 CASRTQGSNTIYF TGTGCCAGCAGGACACAGGGTAGCAACACCATATATTTT
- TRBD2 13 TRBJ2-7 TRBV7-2 CASSQTSGPRQYF TGTGCCAGCAGCCAGACTAGCGGCCCTAGGCAGTACTTC
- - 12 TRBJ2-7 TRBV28 CASSFSSYEQYF TGTGCCAGCAGTTTTAGCTCCTACGAGCAGTACTTC
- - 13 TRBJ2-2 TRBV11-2 CASSLADTGELFF TGTGCCAGCAGCTTAGCAGACACCGGGGAGCTGTTTTTT
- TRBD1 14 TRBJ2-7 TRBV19 CASSHNGQAYEQYF TGTGCCAGTAGTCACAACGGACAGGCCTACGAGCAGTACTTC
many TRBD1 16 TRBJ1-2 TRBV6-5 CASSYRIRGRTYGYTF TGTGCCAGCAGTTACCGTATCAGGGGGCGAACCTATGGCTACACCTTC
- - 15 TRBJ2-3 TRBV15 CATSGRGPHTDTQYF TGTGCCACCAGCGGGCGGGGGCCCCACACAGATACGCAGTATTTT
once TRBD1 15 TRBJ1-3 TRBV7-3 CASSDRGQAGNTIYF TGTGCCAGCAGCGATCGGGGACAGGCTGGAAACACCATATATTTT
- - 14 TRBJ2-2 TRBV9 CASSVETSTGELFF TGTGCCAGCAGCGTAGAGACTTCCACCGGGGAGCTGTTTTTT
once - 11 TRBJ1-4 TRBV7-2 CASSRRGKLFF TGTGCCAGCAGTCGTAGGGGGAAACTGTTTTTT